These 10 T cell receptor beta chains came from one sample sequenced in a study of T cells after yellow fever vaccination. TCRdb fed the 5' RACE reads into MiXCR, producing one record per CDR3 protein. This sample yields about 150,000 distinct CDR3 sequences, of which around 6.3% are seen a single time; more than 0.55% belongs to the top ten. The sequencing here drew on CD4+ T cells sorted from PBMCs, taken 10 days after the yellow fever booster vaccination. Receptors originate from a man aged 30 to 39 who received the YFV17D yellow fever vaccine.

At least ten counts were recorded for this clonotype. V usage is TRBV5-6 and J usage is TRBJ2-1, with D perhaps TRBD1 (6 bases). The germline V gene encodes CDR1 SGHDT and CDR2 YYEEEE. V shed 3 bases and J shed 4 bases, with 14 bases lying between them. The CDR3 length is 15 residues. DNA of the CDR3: TGTGCCAGCAGCTCCGGGACACCCTCGTACAATGAGCAGTTCTTC. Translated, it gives CASSSGTPSYNEQFF.

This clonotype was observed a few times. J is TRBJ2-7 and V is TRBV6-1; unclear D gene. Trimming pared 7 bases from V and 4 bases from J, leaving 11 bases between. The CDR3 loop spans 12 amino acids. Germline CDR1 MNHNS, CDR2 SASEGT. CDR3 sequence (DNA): TGTGCCAGCATTCAATTAGGATACGAGCAGTACTTC. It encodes CASIQLGYEQYF.

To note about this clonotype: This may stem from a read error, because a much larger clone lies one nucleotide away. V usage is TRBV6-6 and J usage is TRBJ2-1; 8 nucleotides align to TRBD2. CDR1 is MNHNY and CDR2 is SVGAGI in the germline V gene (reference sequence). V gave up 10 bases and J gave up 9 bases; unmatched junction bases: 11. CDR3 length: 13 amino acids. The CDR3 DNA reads TGTGCCACTTGTGATAGCGGGATTGGTGAGCAGTTCTTC. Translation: CATCDSGIGEQFF.

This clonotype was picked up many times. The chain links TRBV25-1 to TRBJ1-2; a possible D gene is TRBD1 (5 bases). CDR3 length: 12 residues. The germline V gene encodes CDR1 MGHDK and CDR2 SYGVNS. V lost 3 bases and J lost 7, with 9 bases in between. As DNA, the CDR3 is TGTGCCAGCAGTGAGGGTGGGGCTGGCTACACCTTC. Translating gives CASSEGGAGYTF.

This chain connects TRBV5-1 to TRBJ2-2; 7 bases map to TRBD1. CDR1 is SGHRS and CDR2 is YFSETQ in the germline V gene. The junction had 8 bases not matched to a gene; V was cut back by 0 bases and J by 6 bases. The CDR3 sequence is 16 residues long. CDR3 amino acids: CASSLAPTGVSGELFF. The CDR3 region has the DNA TGCGCCAGCAGCTTGGCCCCCACAGGGGTTTCCGGGGAGCTGTTTTTT.

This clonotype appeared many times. CDR3 sequence: CAISESGQRGTYEQYF. CDR3 in DNA: TGTGCCATCAGTGAGTCGGGACAGAGGGGAACCTACGAGCAGTACTTC. This chain joins TRBV10-3 and TRBJ2-7; 7 nucleotides match TRBD1. The CDR3 totals 16 residues. J gave up 2 bases and V 0 bases, and 7 bases lay outside the gene matches. CDR1 ENHRY and CDR2 SYGVKD come from the germline V gene.

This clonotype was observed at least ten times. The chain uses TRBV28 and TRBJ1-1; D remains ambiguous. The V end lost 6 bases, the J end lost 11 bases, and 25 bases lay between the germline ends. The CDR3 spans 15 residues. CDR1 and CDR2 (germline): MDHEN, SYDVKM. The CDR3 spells CASSLTRGGRPKAFF. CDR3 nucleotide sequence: TGTGCCAGCAGCCTAACCCGAGGAGGGAGGCCTAAGGCTTTCTTT. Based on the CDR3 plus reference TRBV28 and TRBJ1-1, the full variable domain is DVKVTQSSRYLVKRTGEKVFLECVQDMDHENMFWYRQDPGLGLRLIYFSYDVKMKEKGDIPEGYSVSREKKERFSLILESASTNQTSMYLCASSLTRGGRPKAFFGQGTRLTVV.

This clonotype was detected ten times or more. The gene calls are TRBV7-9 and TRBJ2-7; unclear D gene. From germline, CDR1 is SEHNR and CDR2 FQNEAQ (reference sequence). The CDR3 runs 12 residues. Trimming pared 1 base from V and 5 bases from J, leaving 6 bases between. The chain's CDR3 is CASSLERDEQYF. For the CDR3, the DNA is TGTGCCAGCAGCTTAGAAAGAGACGAGCAGTACTTC.

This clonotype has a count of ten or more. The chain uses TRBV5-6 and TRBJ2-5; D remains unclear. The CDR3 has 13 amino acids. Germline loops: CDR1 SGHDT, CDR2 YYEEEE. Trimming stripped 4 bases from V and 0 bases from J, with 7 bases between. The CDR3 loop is CASSGTDQETQYF. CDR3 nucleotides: TGTGCCAGCAGCGGTACTGACCAAGAGACCCAGTACTTC.

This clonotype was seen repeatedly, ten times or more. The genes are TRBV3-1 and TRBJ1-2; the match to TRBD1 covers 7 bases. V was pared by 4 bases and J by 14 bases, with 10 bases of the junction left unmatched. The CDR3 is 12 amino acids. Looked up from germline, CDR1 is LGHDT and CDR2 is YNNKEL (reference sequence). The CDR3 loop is CASSRQGLSATF. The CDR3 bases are TGTGCCAGCAGCCGACAGGGCCTCTCGGCTACCTTC.